Below are 13 T cell receptor beta chains sequenced from a single sample in a study of memory CD4+ T cells and cytomegalovirus serostatus (dated by TCRdb to between 2018 and 2021). Single viable CD3+CD4+CD8-CD45RO+ cells were sorted as memory CD4+ T cells on a FACSAria II. The method behind the library was the immunoSEQ multiplex PCR assay. Entries here come from immuneACCESS through TCRdb and include only in-frame sequences with V and J called. Some clones fail to appear in such tables; in the studies checked, an unresolved V gene covers under half of the shortfall, and the cause of the remainder is unknown. Here the sample has some 59,000 clones; roughly 80% occur a single time. The top ten clones comprise about 0.95% of the sample. The material sequenced was memory CD4+ T cells from blood. The receptors were gathered from an adult in good health and CMV-seronegative.

V usage is TRBV5-6 and J usage is TRBJ2-5; TRBD1 agrees at 7 bases. CDR1 is SGHDT, CDR2 YYEEEE, per germline. Trimming cost V 4 bases and J 5 bases; bases outside gene matches: 17. The CDR3 is made up of 17 amino acids. DNA for the CDR3: TGTGCCAGCAGCGCGGGTACAGGGGCGGTAAGGGACGAGACCCAGTACTTC. Translated: CASSAGTGAVRDETQYF.

The chain is built from TRBV27 and TRBJ2-2; TRBD1 matches at 7 bases. The germline gives CDR1 MNHEY, CDR2 SMNVEV (reference sequence). This CDR3 region has 14 residues. Trimming took 4 bases from V and 3 from J; bases not matched to a gene: 2. CDR3 sequence: CASSSGQYTGELFF. The CDR3 bases are TGTGCCAGCAGTTCGGGACAGTACACCGGGGAGCTGTTTTTT.

The chain has TRBV27 and TRBJ2-1; TRBD2 agrees at 8 bases. V gave up 8 bases and J gave up 6 bases; unmatched junction bases: 15. The V gene's germline CDR1 is MNHEY and CDR2 SMNVEV (reference sequence). The CDR3 is 16 amino acids. CDR3 loop: CASGLPGLVPSNEQFF. The CDR3 bases are TGTGCCAGCGGCTTACCGGGACTAGTCCCCTCCAATGAGCAGTTCTTC.

V and J are TRBV2 and TRBJ2-5; 9 bases fit TRBD2. Germline V CDR1 and CDR2: SNHLY, FYNNEI. This CDR3 comprises 16 residues. The V and J ends lost 4 bases and 5 bases, in that order; junction bases with no gene match: 11. CDR3 nucleotides: TGTGCCAGCAGTGGAGGGCGGGGGGGCCGATGGGAGACCCAGTACTTC. Its protein product is CASSGGRGGRWETQYF.

The chain recombines TRBV25-1 with TRBJ2-4; D not resolved. The ends were cut back, 8 bases at V and 6 bases at J, with 14 bases in the middle. The CDR3 has 13 residues. Germline V lookup: CDR1 MGHDK, CDR2 SYGVNS. DNA of the CDR3: TGTGCCAGCCTTAGCAGCTATGGAAACATTCAGTACTTC. Residues: CASLSSYGNIQYF.

The chain uses TRBV7-9 and TRBJ2-1, with D perhaps given as TRBD1 or TRBD2 (5 bases each). Germline assignment: CDR1 SEHNR and CDR2 FQNEAQ (reference sequence). The V and J ends lost 1 base and 8 bases respectively, with 18 bases between them. The CDR3 loop spans 16 amino acids. The CDR3 sequence: CASSLGGLRTRDEQFF. CDR3 nucleotide sequence: TGTGCCAGCAGCTTAGGGGGCCTCCGGACGCGGGATGAGCAGTTCTTC.

The J gene is TRBJ2-3, the V gene TRBV4-1, with 7 bases identical to TRBD2. Germline assignment: CDR1 MGHRA and CDR2 YSYEKL. This CDR3 has 17 amino acids. V was pared by 1 base and J by 2 bases, with 9 bases of the junction left unmatched. The CDR3 DNA reads as TGCGCCAGCAGCCAAGGACTGCTAGCGGACCCCACAGATACGCAGTATTTT. Amino acid sequence: CASSQGLLADPTDTQYF.

This chain links TRBV5-6 with TRBJ2-5; D unresolved. The closer fit of TRBJ2-7 to the DNA end suggests the J call may be wrong. Germline CDR1 and CDR2: SGHDT and YYEEEE. This CDR3 has 15 amino acids. The CDR3 region is CASSLGPGSSYEQYF. The CDR3 region has the DNA TGTGCCAGCAGCTTGGGACCCGGCAGCTCCTACGAGCAGTACTTC.

The chain combines TRBV28 with TRBJ1-5, with no clear D. The CDR3 loop spans 12 amino acids. Deletions cut 7 bases from V and 6 bases from J, with 10 bases between. Germline values: CDR1 MDHEN, CDR2 SYDVKM. Here the CDR3 reads CASTSGFQPQHF. CDR3 coding DNA: TGTGCCAGCACTTCGGGGTTTCAGCCCCAGCATTTT.

J is TRBJ1-4 and V is TRBV19; D unclear. The CDR3 sequence is 15 residues long. The germline V gene has CDR1 LNHDA and CDR2 SQIVND (reference sequence). Trimming cost V 7 bases and J 7 bases, with 19 bases left between them. Written as DNA, the CDR3 is TGTGCCAGTACTCCCCGGGCCGGGCGGAGTGAAAAACTGTTTTTT. Translating it yields CASTPRAGRSEKLFF.

V gene TRBV5-6 combines with J gene TRBJ2-2; D not certain. Trimming took 2 bases from V and 5 from J, leaving 16 bases between them. The germline gives CDR1 SGHDT, CDR2 YYEEEE. The length of the CDR3 is 16 residues. The CDR3 sequence: CASSLLDARYTGELFF. In DNA, the CDR3 is TGTGCCAGCAGCTTATTAGACGCCAGGTATACCGGGGAGCTGTTTTTT.

The V and J genes are TRBV15 and TRBJ2-5; D may be TRBD1 (6 bases). Per the germline V gene, CDR1 is LNHNV and CDR2 is YYDKDF (reference sequence). V was pared by 1 base and J by 3 bases, with 15 bases between. The CDR3 sequence is 16 residues long. The CDR3 is CATSRGIGAGEETQYF. CDR3 nucleotide sequence: TGTGCCACCAGCAGAGGAATCGGGGCAGGGGAAGAGACCCAGTACTTC.

V gene TRBV7-3 combines with J gene TRBJ2-6, with TRBD1 matching 10 bases. CDR1 and CDR2 (germline): SGHTA, FQGTGA. Germline trimming cut 5 bases from V and 1 base from J; bases unmatched to any gene: 8. The CDR3 contains 18 residues. CDR3 residues: CASSNRQGATSGANVLTF. The DNA for the CDR3 is TGTGCCAGCAGCAATAGACAGGGGGCCACTTCTGGGGCCAACGTCCTGACTTTC.